The 18 T cell receptor beta chains below were found in one sample sequenced in a study of control samples from healthy donors and cancer patients. Generated by immunoSEQ multiplex PCR, the TCRdb table keeps only in-frame clones and is missing some. The profile shows 75,000 to 100,000 clones, roughly 86% of them singletons. The sequenced sample consisted of blood. These receptors all stem from a woman between 45 and 60 years old in good health.

The chain combines TRBV11-2 with TRBJ2-2; D may be TRBD2 (5 bases). The CDR3 extends over 15 amino acids. V gave up 1 base and J gave up 7 bases, with 13 bases separating them. CDR1 is SGHAT and CDR2 is FQNNGV in the germline V gene. The CDR3 DNA sequence: TGTGCCAGCAGCTTAGTGACTGCCCGGGGCGGGGAGCTGTTTTTT. It codes for CASSLVTARGGELFF.

This clone was counted between two and nine times. This sequence joins TRBV19 and TRBJ1-5, with a tentative D call TRBD1 (5 bases). The CDR3 is 13 amino acids. CDR1 is LNHDA, CDR2 SQIVND, per germline (reference sequence). Trimming removed 3 bases from V and 7 bases from J, with 10 bases in between. The CDR3 sequence is CASSINGAQPQHF. In DNA form, the CDR3 reads TGTGCCAGTAGTATCAACGGGGCGCAGCCCCAGCATTTT.

This chain uses TRBV4-1 with TRBJ2-1; 8 bases map to TRBD2. With 3 bases clipped from V and 8 bases from J, the junction kept 21 bases outside the gene matches. Germline assignment: CDR1 MGHRA and CDR2 YSYEKL. The CDR3 runs 19 residues. CDR3 in DNA: TGCGCCAGCAGCCATCCCGGGACTAGAAGGGGAGCTGTGATGGATGAGCAGTTCTTC. Protein: CASSHPGTRRGAVMDEQFF.

The rearrangement joins TRBV19 to TRBJ2-2, with D unresolved. CDR3 length equals 15 residues. V lost 3 bases, J lost 3 bases, and 11 bases lay in between. The germline gives CDR1 LNHDA, CDR2 SQIVND (reference sequence). The CDR3 region is CASSILHQDTGELFF. DNA for the CDR3: TGTGCCAGTAGTATTTTACATCAGGACACCGGGGAGCTGTTTTTT. Supplemented by reference TRBV19 and TRBJ2-2, the full variable domain reads DGGITQSPKYLFRKEGQNVTLSCEQNLNHDAMYWYRQDPGQGLRLIYYSQIVNDFQKGDIAEGYSVSREKKESFPLTVTSAQKNPTAFYLCASSILHQDTGELFFGEGSRLTVL.

The chain is built from TRBV24-1 and TRBJ1-2, with D hard to call. Germline CDR1 KGHDR, CDR2 SFDVKD. Trimming left V 7 bases short and J 3 bases short, with 14 bases between. The CDR3 has 14 amino acids. The CDR3 loop reads CATRGRRTDYGYTF. For the CDR3, the DNA is TGTGCCACCAGGGGAAGGAGGACTGACTATGGCTACACCTTC.

The J gene is TRBJ2-2, the V gene TRBV5-6, with no clear D. Germline lookup yields CDR1 SGHDT and CDR2 YYEEEE. CDR3 size: 16 residues. Trimming cost V 2 bases and J 7 bases, with 18 bases left between them. The CDR3 DNA reads TGTGCCAGCAGCTTCGATGTAGGCTTAGTGGGCGGGGAGCTGTTTTTT. This encodes CASSFDVGLVGGELFF. The complete variable domain, with remaining parts taken from reference TRBV5-6 and TRBJ2-2, reads DAGVTQSPTHLIKTRGQQVTLRCSPKSGHDTVSWYQQALGQGPQFIFQYYEEEERQRGNFPDRFSGHQFPNYSSELNVNALLLGDSALYLCASSFDVGLVGGELFFGEGSRLTVL.

The V and J genes are TRBV6-6 and TRBJ1-1; 8 nucleotides align to TRBD1. CDR1 is MNHNY and CDR2 is SVGAGI in the germline V gene (reference sequence). V lost 5 bases and J lost 4; bases outside the gene matches: 6. The CDR3 length is 14 residues. In nucleotides, the CDR3 is TGTGCCAGCAGTACGGGACAGGTGGCCACTGAAGCTTTCTTT. Its translation: CASSTGQVATEAFF.

The J gene is TRBJ2-5, the V gene TRBV7-9, with D perhaps being TRBD1 or TRBD2 (5 bases each). There are 16 residues in the CDR3. The V end was cut by 0 bases, the J end by 5 bases, with 16 bases between. Germline V lookup: CDR1 SEHNR, CDR2 FQNEAQ (reference sequence). CDR3 coding DNA: TGTGCCAGCAGCTTAGCGTGGGACCGCCAAGGGGAGACCCAGTACTTC. It codes for CASSLAWDRQGETQYF.

The chain couples TRBV19 to TRBJ1-6, with D perhaps TRBD1 (5 bases). The V gene lost 6 bases and the J gene lost 7 bases, with 19 bases spanning the gap. The V gene's germline CDR1 is LNHDA and CDR2 SQIVND (reference sequence). This CDR3 is built from 16 residues. In DNA, the CDR3 is TGTGCCAGTAGCCTGGACATCGGGTCCCTCAATTCACCCCTCCACTTT. Translation gives CASSLDIGSLNSPLHF.

This chain uses TRBV7-2 with TRBJ2-5; TRBD2 is a possible D gene (5 bases). CDR3 length equals 14 residues. Germline CDR1 is SGHTA and CDR2 is FQGNSA. The germline V and J ends were trimmed by 5 bases and 5 bases, with 15 bases remaining between them. CDR3 residues: CASSVLAPGETQYF. CDR3 bases: TGTGCCAGCAGCGTCTTAGCCCCGGGGGAGACCCAGTACTTC.

V usage is TRBV3-1 (or the pseudogene TRBV3-2) and J usage is TRBJ2-5, with 7 bases fitting TRBD1. Germline V gene sequence: CDR1 LGHDT, CDR2 YNNKEL (reference sequence). Trimming removed 4 bases from V and 2 bases from J; junction bases left unmatched: 10. This CDR3 comprises 16 residues. The CDR3 bases are TGTGCCAGCAGCCGCCCGGGACAGATCTCTCAAGAGACCCAGTACTTC. It specifies CASSRPGQISQETQYF.

The V call is TRBV7-3, the J call TRBJ2-1; D is possibly TRBD1 or TRBD2 (6 bases each). The CDR3 loop spans 17 amino acids. Germline V CDR1 and CDR2: SGHTA, FQGTGA. Trimming left V 5 bases short and J 3 bases short, with 20 bases between. The CDR3 loop reads CASSPLPGAVYYNEQFF. DNA for the CDR3: TGTGCCAGCAGCCCCCTACCGGGGGCCGTTTACTACAATGAGCAGTTCTTC.

V is TRBV6-5 and J is TRBJ2-7, with a weak D call TRBD2 (5 bases). From germline, CDR1 is MNHEY and CDR2 SVGAGI. The CDR3 runs to 11 residues. V lost 5 bases and J 7 bases, leaving 9 bases between the germline ends. The CDR3 loop is CASSNPGEQYF. The CDR3 DNA is TGTGCCAGCAGTAACCCGGGGGAGCAGTACTTC.

V and J are TRBV28 and TRBJ1-2, with TRBD1 as a possible D gene (5 bases). The CDR3 runs 13 residues. Looked up from germline, CDR1 is MDHEN and CDR2 is SYDVKM. With 5 bases removed from V and 8 bases from J, the gap between germline ends came to 15 bases. The CDR3 sequence is CASSPPGVEGYTF. CDR3 nucleotide sequence: TGTGCCAGCAGTCCCCCGGGGGTGGAGGGCTACACCTTC.

A word on this clone: At one end the junction does not follow the germline gene, possibly because of a read error. The chain uses TRBV14 and TRBJ1-6; D is unresolved. Germline V lookup: CDR1 SGHDN, CDR2 FVKESK. There are 14 residues in the CDR3. This CDR3 is CAGSPRNGDSPLHF. In DNA, the CDR3 is TGTGCCGGCAGCCCACGGAACGGGGATTCACCCCTCCACTTT.

This clone was observed once. The V call is TRBV10-3, the J call TRBJ1-5, with TRBD1 matching over 8 bases. The length of the CDR3 is 15 residues. V lost 6 bases to trimming and J lost 5 bases; unmatched junction nucleotides: 9. Germline CDR1 ENHRY, CDR2 SYGVKD. In nucleotides, the CDR3 is TGTGCCATCAGGAACGGACAGGGCGGGGATCAGCCCCAGCATTTT. It encodes CAIRNGQGGDQPQHF.

The rearrangement joins TRBV6-5 to TRBJ2-5; possibly TRBD2 for D (6 bases). With 8 bases removed from V and 3 bases from J, the gap between germline ends came to 16 bases. Germline assignment: CDR1 MNHEY and CDR2 SVGAGI. This CDR3 has 14 amino acids. The chain's CDR3 is CASRWDFREETQYF. In DNA form, the CDR3 reads TGTGCCAGCCGATGGGACTTTAGGGAAGAGACCCAGTACTTC.

The V gene is TRBV10-3, the J gene TRBJ1-3; 7 positions match TRBD1. The length of the CDR3 is 16 residues. The V gene end was trimmed by 0 bases and the J gene end by 4 bases; junction bases not matched to a gene: 6. Germline CDR1 is ENHRY and CDR2 is SYGVKD. CDR3 amino acids: CAISESKGAPGNTIYF. The CDR3 region has the DNA TGTGCCATCAGTGAGTCGAAGGGGGCGCCAGGAAACACCATATATTTT.